Here is one TCR beta chain with its context. Categorization into cohorts depended on clinical history that participants reported. Per the original data handling: Reference gene primer amplification in the assay estimated nucleated cell counts. Sequencing used immunoSEQ multiplex PCR; TCRdb keeps in-frame clones, though not all of them. That table supplies the V and J calls and clone size; D and trimming were determined from the DNA. Of around 190,000 clones detected, roughly 77% appear once; the ten largest clones hold around 9%. The source of the sample is a study of blood T cell repertoires in COVID-19. This CDR3 contains 15 residues. Germline V lookup: CDR1 SGHVS, CDR2 FQNEAQ. V shed 5 bases, J shed 2 bases, and the junction held 8 bases outside the gene matches.

V is TRBV7-8 and J is TRBJ1-2, with 7 bases identical to TRBD1. This TCR came from a man aged 35-49 years who had recovered from COVID-19. The specimen sequenced was PBMCs or T cells enriched from blood (not recorded which). CDR3 sequence (DNA): TGTGCCAGCAGCCCCTCGACAGGGCCAAACTATGGCTACACCTTC. Amino acids: CASSPSTGPNYGYTF.